Listed below are T cell receptor beta chains from one sample, sequenced in a study of blood T cells in healthy people across ages. A single record per CDR3 protein comes from TCRdb applying MiXCR to the 5' RACE reads. This sample has roughly 1,100,000 distinct CDR3 sequences, with 20% to 25% found just once. Another study also made use of these data, one on T cells of mothers and their children.

Source material: blood. The receptors stem from a girl aged 2 to 9 in good health. Each CDR3 is given without its conserved first and last residue. The order of the fields is J gene, V gene, D gene, CDR3 length, CDR3 protein. The D gene is left open where the match is weak.

-	TRBV20-1	TRBD2	14	SARDYQAGEAYEQY
-	TRBV5-5	-	11	ASSLFISSEQF
TRBJ1-1	TRBV7-9	-	13	ASSPLTHDGTEAF
-	TRBV29-1	-	14	SVEGFWDLGPGEQY
TRBJ2-5	TRBV7-9	-	10	ASSSLEETQY
TRBJ1-4	TRBV13	TRBD1	12	ASSPGTDHEKLF
TRBJ1-5	TRBV12-3/TRBV12-4	-	10	ASSSWDQPQH
TRBJ2-7	TRBV6-5	-	13	ASSYSTTGVDEQY
TRBJ2-1	TRBV4-1	-	15	ASSQPLGGETYNEQF
TRBJ2-7	TRBV12-3/TRBV12-4	TRBD1	12	ASRRTGEPYEQY
TRBJ2-1	TRBV2	TRBD2	14	ASKELAGGFYNEQF
TRBJ2-1	TRBV28	-	14	ASSSSAGHLYNEQF
TRBJ2-3	TRBV5-1	-	14	ASSPGGQTGSHTQY
TRBJ2-6	TRBV2	-	12	ASSEFSGANVLT
TRBJ2-3	TRBV5-1	TRBD2	13	ASSLAGVSTDTQY
TRBJ2-1	TRBV20-1	-	12	SALRRSSYNEQF
TRBJ1-2	TRBV12-3/TRBV12-4	TRBD1	13	ASSLGHRGNYGYT
TRBJ2-1	TRBV29-1	-	11	SVESGTYNEQF
TRBJ2-7	TRBV7-2	-	12	ASSAVADKYEQY
TRBJ2-1	TRBV3-1	-	12	ASSQAGYYNEQF
TRBJ2-5	TRBV12-3/TRBV12-4	TRBD2	13	ASSLWGGSGETQY
TRBJ2-1	TRBV29-1	-	9	SVEIGTQQF
TRBJ1-1	TRBV20-1	-	16	SAPWGAAGPLMNTEAF
TRBJ2-3	TRBV6-1	-	14	ASILLGGLSTDTQY